This TCR beta chain was retrieved from a study of PD-L1 blockade in urothelial cancer. On the study more broadly: Between 0 and 3 chemotherapy regimens preceded treatment for each patient. Analysis of the blood was performed 3 weeks (second dose) and 6 weeks after treatment start. Study-level results: Tumor-associated blood clones were expanded more by durable-benefit patients at 3 weeks.

Each PCR received spiked synthetic TCR analog templates. TCRdb's table, derived via immunoSEQ multiplex PCR, lists solely in-frame clones and lacks some. The sample consists of tens of thousands of clones, roughly 90% of them appearing once. As to time point: pretreatment peripheral blood. Details on this clone: Its antigen is currently unknown.

Looked up from germline, CDR1 is MDHEN and CDR2 is SYDVKM. The CDR3 consists of 14 residues. The V end was cut by 5 bases, the J end by 2 bases, with 12 bases between. The source of this sequence is a woman older than 75 with urothelial cancer. The starting material was PBMCs, obtained around atezolizumab (anti-PD-L1) treatment. This chain links TRBV28 with TRBJ1-2; D remains ambiguous. CDR3 in DNA: TGTGCCAGCAGTCCCAGTTATTTGAACTATGGCTACACCTTC. Encoded protein: CASSPSYLNYGYTF.